This TCR beta chain was found in a study of cytomegalovirus exposure and HLA in healthy donors. General study findings and limits: Within a later analysis, the majority of CMV-associated TCR beta chains appeared HLA-restricted.

The PCR employed 60 Vbeta primers together with 13 Jbeta primers. Profiling relied on immunoSEQ multiplex PCR, and the TCRdb table lists in-frame clones only, not all of them. This sample has about 100,000 clones, with 70% to 80% found just once. This CDR3 is 17 amino acids long. The J segment lost 1 base and the V segment lost 1 base, leaving 8 bases of the junction unmatched. Germline V gives CDR1 SEHNR, CDR2 FQNEAQ (reference sequence). A word on this clone: Its specificity is unknown.

Sequenced: PBMCs. The clonotype originates from a female donor in good health and CMV-seropositive. The chain couples TRBV7-9 to TRBJ2-5; 8 bases map to TRBD2. The chain's CDR3 is CASSLGGLAGSQETQYF. DNA for the CDR3: TGTGCCAGCAGCTTAGGAGGACTAGCCGGGTCCCAAGAGACCCAGTACTTC.